Below, 29 T cell receptor beta chains from the same sample are listed, as sequenced in a study of shared clonotypes between healthy human individuals. Sequenced by immunoSEQ multiplex PCR; TCRdb stores in-frame clones only, minus some. The table lists about a million clones, 70% to 85% of them singletons. Material for sequencing was memory CD4+ T cells from PBMCs. The sample's subset: CD45RA-negative fraction. All receptors come from a man younger than 35 in good health. Some clones in this sample may be carry-over from other donors' samples.

CDR3 loop: CASSLGWYQPGNIQYF. For the CDR3, the DNA is TGTGCCAGCAGCTTAGGGTGGTACCAGCCAGGAAACATTCAGTACTTC. V usage is TRBV11-2 and J usage is TRBJ2-4; D is unresolved. The CDR3 totals 16 residues. The germline gives CDR1 SGHAT, CDR2 FQNNGV. Trimming left V 1 base short and J 6 bases short, with 16 bases between.

The J gene is TRBJ2-7, the V gene TRBV6-5; no clear D gene. The CDR3 has 13 residues. Between the trimmed V and J ends, which lost 1 base and 7 bases, there was a span of 11 bases. Germline V gene lookup returns CDR1 MNHEY and CDR2 SVGAGI. Written as DNA, the CDR3 is TGTGCCAGCAGTTACTACTTTGGTGAAGAGCAGTACTTC. Residues: CASSYYFGEEQYF.

The chain employs TRBV5-8 and TRBJ1-1; 9 bases are a match to TRBD1. CDR3 length: 14 amino acids. The V gene end was trimmed by 1 base and the J gene end by 6 bases; junction bases not matched to a gene: 4. The germline gives CDR1 SGHTS, CDR2 YDEGEE. The CDR3 spells CASSLTRDRAEAFF. CDR3 DNA sequence: TGTGCCAGCAGCTTGACCCGGGACAGGGCTGAAGCTTTCTTT.

The chain has TRBV5-1 and TRBJ2-2; D perhaps matches TRBD1 (6 bases). Trimming removed 0 bases at V and 4 bases at J, with 13 bases between. This CDR3 spans 16 amino acids. Germline V gives CDR1 SGHRS, CDR2 YFSETQ. The CDR3 bases are TGCGCCAGCAGCTTGGGCGCAGGGGTAGGCACCGGGGAGCTGTTTTTT. This codes for CASSLGAGVGTGELFF. Complete variable domain (other parts from reference TRBV5-1 and TRBJ2-2): KAGVTQTPRYLIKTRGQQVTLSCSPISGHRSVSWYQQTPGQGLQFLFEYFSETQRNKGNFPGRFSGRQFSNSRSEMNVSTLELGDSALYLCASSLGAGVGTGELFFGEGSRLTVL.

This clone was detected once. The genes are TRBV7-9 and TRBJ2-7; no firm D call. The CDR3 length is 15 residues. CDR1 SEHNR and CDR2 FQNEAQ come from the germline V gene (reference sequence). Trimming left V 1 base short and J 0 bases short, with 10 bases between. CDR3 in amino acids: CASSLGAVSSYEQYF. The CDR3 region has the DNA TGTGCCAGCAGCTTAGGGGCGGTCAGCTCCTACGAGCAGTACTTC.

The V and J genes are TRBV5-1 and TRBJ2-1, with 10 bases that match TRBD2. This CDR3 is 14 amino acids long. Germline assignment: CDR1 SGHRS and CDR2 YFSETQ. The V gene end was trimmed by 0 bases and the J gene end by 13 bases; junction bases not matched to a gene: 7. In DNA, the CDR3 is TGCGCCAGCAGCTTGGAAGGTAGCGGGGGGATACAGTTCTTC. Residues: CASSLEGSGGIQFF.

This sequence joins TRBV9 and TRBJ1-5; D is unresolved. The CDR3 runs to 14 residues. Trimming took off 0 bases at V and 5 bases at J, with 9 bases between the two ends. Germline values: CDR1 SGDLS, CDR2 YYNGEE. The CDR3 DNA is TGTGCCAGCAGCGTAGGATCAGCAGATCAGCCCCAGCATTTT. Encoded protein: CASSVGSADQPQHF. Drawing the rest from reference TRBV9 and TRBJ1-5, the complete variable domain is DSGVTQTPKHLITATGQRVTLRCSPRSGDLSVYWYQQSLDQGLQFLIQYYNGEERAKGNILERFSAQQFPDLHSELNLSSLELGDSALYFCASSVGSADQPQHFGDGTRLSIL.

There are many counts of this clone. The chain recombines TRBV11-3 with TRBJ2-1; D gene uncertain. The CDR3 loop spans 14 amino acids. Trimming pared 5 bases from V and 7 bases from J, leaving 15 bases between. CDR1 is SGHNT and CDR2 is YENEEA in the germline V gene. In nucleotides, the CDR3 is TGTGCCAGCAGCCCTAGAGCATCCCAGAATGAGCAGTTCTTC. Its protein is CASSPRASQNEQFF.

The rearrangement uses TRBV7-2 and TRBJ2-7; TRBD1 is a possible D gene (5 bases). Germline CDR1 is SGHTA and CDR2 is FQGNSA. This CDR3 region has 15 residues. Trimming stripped 7 bases from V and 0 bases from J, with 16 bases between. The CDR3: CASTPQQVSSYEQYF. In DNA, the CDR3 is TGTGCCAGCACCCCGCAACAGGTCAGCTCCTACGAGCAGTACTTC.

In its sample, this clone was seen once. This chain joins TRBV29-1 and TRBJ1-2; D is uncertain. Germline loops: CDR1 SQVTM, CDR2 ANQGSEA. The CDR3 is made up of 14 amino acids. V lost 0 bases to trimming and J lost 2 bases, with 10 bases between them. In DNA form, the CDR3 reads TGCAGCGTTGAAGAAGCCAGTTACAACTATGGCTACACCTTC. Translating it yields CSVEEASYNYGYTF.

As for this clone: This likely came from a read error, as a far larger clone is one base away. Within the sample, other DNA sequences also encode this same CDR3. The chain joins TRBV7-3 to TRBJ2-1; 11 bases fit TRBD2. CDR1 and CDR2 from the germline V gene are SGHTA and FQGTGA. This CDR3 comprises 14 residues. V lost 2 bases, J lost 6 bases, and 0 bases stayed unmatched. CDR3 nucleotide sequence: TGTGCCAGCAGCTTAGGGACTAGCGGCAATGAGCAGTTCTTC. Translated: CASSLGTSGNEQFF. The variable domain in full, with the rest retrieved from reference TRBV7-3 and TRBJ2-1, is GAGVSQTPSNKVTEKGKYVELRCDPISGHTALYWYRQSLGQGPEFLIYFQGTGAADDSGLPNDRFFAVRPEGSVSTLKIQRTERGDSAVYLCASSLGTSGNEQFFGPGTRLTVL.

The rearrangement joins TRBV4-1 to TRBJ2-2; no clear D gene. The CDR3 contains 17 residues. CDR1 is MGHRA, CDR2 YSYEKL, per germline. The germline V and J ends were trimmed by 4 bases and 5 bases, with 20 bases remaining between them. The CDR3 bases are TGCGCCAGCAGCCGATCCGCCACTTCCTTCGGGACCGGGGAGCTGTTTTTT. It translates to CASSRSATSFGTGELFF.

This clone came up a few times. The J gene is TRBJ1-5, the V gene TRBV30, with 8 positions matching TRBD1. Germline CDR1 and CDR2: GTSNPN and SVGIG (reference sequence). The CDR3 covers 15 residues. With 2 bases clipped from V and 5 bases from J, the junction kept 8 bases outside the gene matches. Written as DNA, the CDR3 is TGTGCCTGGAGTACCGCTGGGACAGGTCATCAGCCCCAGCATTTT. Amino acid sequence: CAWSTAGTGHQPQHF. Filled out from reference TRBV30 and TRBJ1-5, the complete variable domain reads SQTIHQWPATLVQPVGSPLSLECTVEGTSNPNLYWYRQAAGRGLQLLFYSVGIGQISSEVPQNLSASRPQDRQFILSSKKLLLSDSGFYLCAWSTAGTGHQPQHFGDGTRLSIL.

The chain joins TRBV6-1 to TRBJ1-2; 8 bases fit TRBD1. The V gene end was trimmed by 0 bases and the J gene end by 5 bases; junction bases not matched to a gene: 5. Germline V gives CDR1 MNHNS, CDR2 SASEGT. This CDR3 contains 15 residues. The CDR3 spells CASSEAPGTGYGYTF. CDR3 nucleotide sequence: TGTGCCAGCAGTGAAGCCCCCGGGACAGGATATGGCTACACCTTC.

V and J are TRBV6-1 and TRBJ2-5, with TRBD1 as a possible D gene (5 bases). The CDR3 runs 17 residues. Germline loops: CDR1 MNHNS, CDR2 SASEGT. Trimming shortened V by 0 bases and J by 1 base, and 15 bases separated the two germline ends. This CDR3 is CASSEAGRSRGQETQYF. In DNA, the CDR3 is TGTGCCAGCAGTGAAGCGGGGCGAAGTCGCGGCCAAGAGACCCAGTACTTC.

V is TRBV7-8 and J is TRBJ1-1; TRBD1 matches at 7 bases. The J segment lost 6 bases and the V segment lost 4 bases, leaving 5 bases of the junction unmatched. Germline V lookup: CDR1 SGHVS, CDR2 FQNEAQ. The length of the CDR3 is 13 residues. The CDR3 DNA is TGTGCCAGCAGCTCACAGGGGTGGGCTGAAGCTTTCTTT. This sequence encodes CASSSQGWAEAFF.

The chain employs TRBV7-3 and TRBJ1-1; D remains unclear. V lost 3 bases and J 1 base, leaving 6 bases between the germline ends. CDR3 length: 13 amino acids. From germline, CDR1 is SGHTA and CDR2 FQGTGA. CDR3 nucleotide sequence: TGTGCCAGCAGCTTTCAGCAGAACACTGAAGCTTTCTTT. The encoded protein is CASSFQQNTEAFF.

V usage is TRBV7-3 and J usage is TRBJ1-3; unclear D gene. The V end lost 6 bases, the J end lost 7 bases, and 10 bases lay between the germline ends. Germline V lookup: CDR1 SGHTA, CDR2 FQGTGA. The CDR3 has 12 residues. The DNA for the CDR3 is TGTGCCAGCAGTCGACTAACTAACACCATATATTTT. This codes for CASSRLTNTIYF.

The V call is TRBV19, the J call TRBJ1-1; maybe TRBD1 (5 bases). Germline values: CDR1 LNHDA, CDR2 SQIVND (reference sequence). The V end was cut by 2 bases, the J end by 4 bases, with 8 bases between. The CDR3 runs 13 residues. The DNA for the CDR3 is TGTGCCAGTAGTATATCGAGGGGCACTGAAGCTTTCTTT. Translating gives CASSISRGTEAFF. The entire variable domain, with the rest obtained from reference TRBV19 and TRBJ1-1, is as follows: DGGITQSPKYLFRKEGQNVTLSCEQNLNHDAMYWYRQDPGQGLRLIYYSQIVNDFQKGDIAEGYSVSREKKESFPLTVTSAQKNPTAFYLCASSISRGTEAFFGQGTRLTVV.

This clone was seen only a few times. CDR3 residues: CSVGFWEGAEQYF. The DNA for the CDR3 is TGCAGCGTTGGCTTTTGGGAGGGAGCCGAGCAGTACTTC. The chain links TRBV29-1 to TRBJ2-7; 7 nucleotides align to TRBD2. CDR3 length equals 13 residues. Germline trimming cut 4 bases from V and 6 bases from J; bases unmatched to any gene: 9. Per the germline V gene, CDR1 is SQVTM and CDR2 is ANQGSEA.

This chain uses TRBV6-1 with TRBJ2-7, with D hard to call. Trimming took 0 bases from V and 12 from J, leaving 12 bases between them. The CDR3 is made up of 12 amino acids. The germline gives CDR1 MNHNS, CDR2 SASEGT. The CDR3 protein is CASSEALERAYF. CDR3 coding DNA: TGTGCCAGCAGTGAAGCCTTAGAACGGGCGTACTTC.

This clone was observed once. V usage is TRBV4-1 and J usage is TRBJ2-7; weak D call: TRBD1 (5 bases). The CDR3 runs to 16 residues. Trimming removed 2 bases at V and 2 bases at J, with 16 bases between. CDR1 and CDR2 (germline): MGHRA, YSYEKL. The chain's CDR3 is CASSQTRAGLPYEQYF. DNA for the CDR3: TGCGCCAGCAGCCAAACCAGGGCTGGTCTACCCTACGAGCAGTACTTC.

V gene TRBV4-3 combines with J gene TRBJ1-1; the D gene is possibly TRBD1 (6 bases). V was pared by 0 bases and J by 4 bases, with 9 bases between. Germline V lookup: CDR1 LGHNA, CDR2 YSLEER. The CDR3 consists of 14 residues. The CDR3 here is CASSQDPRGTEAFF. The CDR3, as DNA: TGCGCCAGCAGCCAAGATCCCAGGGGCACTGAAGCTTTCTTT.

The V gene is TRBV28, the J gene TRBJ2-3; D unresolved. The germline V gene has CDR1 MDHEN and CDR2 SYDVKM. Trimming cost V 5 bases and J 4 bases, with 13 bases left between them. The CDR3 runs to 14 residues. The chain's CDR3 is CASSRFYSADTQYF. Here the CDR3 DNA reads TGTGCCAGCAGTCGATTCTACTCGGCAGATACGCAGTATTTT. The whole variable domain, remainder taken from reference TRBV28 and TRBJ2-3, is DVKVTQSSRYLVKRTGEKVFLECVQDMDHENMFWYRQDPGLGLRLIYFSYDVKMKEKGDIPEGYSVSREKKERFSLILESASTNQTSMYLCASSRFYSADTQYFGPGTRLTVL.

The rearrangement links TRBV6-6 to TRBJ1-2; tentative D call: TRBD1 (6 bases). Germline V gives CDR1 MNHNY, CDR2 SVGAGI (reference sequence). Trimming removed 5 bases from V and 12 bases from J, with 16 bases in between. The CDR3 runs to 12 residues. CDR3 DNA: TGTGCCAGCAGTCCTAGCGGGGGGGCACACACCTTC. This codes for CASSPSGGAHTF.

This clone is a singleton in its sample. Other DNA sequences of this sample code for an identical CDR3. The rearrangement links TRBV9 to TRBJ2-3; maybe TRBD2 (5 bases). Deletions cut 4 bases from V and 2 bases from J, with 11 bases between. This CDR3 region has 14 residues. CDR1 is SGDLS, CDR2 YYNGEE, per germline. CDR3 sequence: CASSLRADTDTQYF. DNA of the CDR3: TGTGCCAGCAGCTTGCGGGCCGACACAGATACGCAGTATTTT.

This chain uses TRBV5-1 with TRBJ2-3, with D unresolved. The germline gives CDR1 SGHRS, CDR2 YFSETQ. V was pared by 1 base and J by 3 bases, with 6 bases between. The CDR3 totals 13 residues. CDR3 bases: TGCGCCAGCAGCTTGAGGCTGACAGATACGCAGTATTTT. Amino acid sequence: CASSLRLTDTQYF.

In this sample, this clone turned up once. The chain employs TRBV28 and TRBJ2-5; D gene ambiguous. This CDR3 spans 12 amino acids. Germline CDR1 reads MDHEN; CDR2 reads SYDVKM. Trimming cost V 1 base and J 6 bases, with 6 bases left between them. The CDR3 region is CASSLYLQTQYF. CDR3 coding DNA: TGTGCCAGCAGTTTATACCTGCAGACCCAGTACTTC.

The rearrangement links TRBV18 to TRBJ2-7; TRBD1 or TRBD2 may be the D gene (7 bases each). This CDR3 has 16 amino acids. The V end was cut by 0 bases, the J end by 3 bases, with 15 bases between. Germline CDR1 KGHSH, CDR2 LQKENI. The CDR3: CASSPPSGGVIYEQYF. The DNA for the CDR3 is TGTGCCAGCTCACCACCGTCAGGGGGGGTAATCTACGAGCAGTACTTC.